This is a list of T cell receptor beta chains from one sample in a study of T cell clones after liver transplantation. Sequenced by immunoSEQ multiplex PCR; TCRdb stores in-frame clones only, minus some. In the table there are about 74,000 clones, 75% to 85% of which are singletons. The specimen comprised CD4+ T cells from blood, sampled before liver transplant. The receptors stem from a human donor who received a liver transplant. CDR3s include the opening cysteine and the closing phenylalanine or tryptophan. The order of the fields is J gene, V gene, clone size, D gene, CDR3 protein, CDR3 DNA. The D gene is left open where the match is weak. Size is stated for part of the rows, as once, few or many counts, or as a class when the clone is expanded.

J gene: TRBJ1-1; V gene: TRBV18; clone size: NA; D gene: NA; CDR3 protein: CASSLQNGEAFF; CDR3 DNA: TGTGCCAGCTCACTTCAAAACGGTGAAGCTTTCTTT
J gene: TRBJ2-1; V gene: TRBV5-1; clone size: once; D gene: TRBD2; CDR3 protein: CASSSLAGAGNEQFF; CDR3 DNA: TGCGCCAGCAGCTCACTAGCGGGAGCGGGCAATGAGCAGTTCTTC
J gene: TRBJ2-2; V gene: TRBV9; clone size: NA; D gene: TRBD2; CDR3 protein: CASSVASGSFSGELFF; CDR3 DNA: TGTGCCAGCAGCGTAGCCAGCGGGAGCTTCTCCGGGGAGCTGTTTTTT
J gene: TRBJ2-3; V gene: TRBV7-8; clone size: NA; D gene: NA; CDR3 protein: CASSSPDRFHPDTQYF; CDR3 DNA: TGTGCCAGCAGCTCGCCGGACAGATTCCACCCAGATACGCAGTATTTT
J gene: TRBJ2-7; V gene: TRBV28; clone size: NA; D gene: NA; CDR3 protein: CASTGQLFAYEQYF; CDR3 DNA: TGTGCCAGCACGGGACAACTCTTTGCCTACGAGCAGTACTTC
J gene: TRBJ2-3; V gene: TRBV5-1; clone size: NA; D gene: TRBD2; CDR3 protein: CASSLPGLASTDTQYF; CDR3 DNA: TGCGCCAGCAGCCTCCCGGGACTAGCGAGCACAGATACGCAGTATTTT
J gene: TRBJ2-4; V gene: TRBV15; clone size: few; D gene: TRBD2; CDR3 protein: CATSDGLAGGGYIQYF; CDR3 DNA: TGTGCCACCAGCGATGGACTAGCGGGGGGAGGGTACATTCAGTACTTC
J gene: TRBJ2-7; V gene: TRBV7-9; clone size: NA; D gene: TRBD2; CDR3 protein: CASSSWTGRLAGVGEQYF; CDR3 DNA: TGTGCCAGCAGCTCCTGGACAGGTAGGCTAGCGGGAGTAGGCGAGCAGTACTTC
J gene: TRBJ2-7; V gene: TRBV7-7; clone size: NA; D gene: TRBD1; CDR3 protein: CASSEGARGEQYF; CDR3 DNA: TGTGCCAGCAGCGAGGGGGCGAGGGGCGAGCAGTACTTC
J gene: TRBJ1-1; V gene: TRBV28; clone size: NA; D gene: NA; CDR3 protein: CASVPSSTGRPEAFF; CDR3 DNA: TGTGCCAGCGTCCCCTCCTCCACGGGGAGACCTGAAGCTTTCTTT
J gene: TRBJ2-1; V gene: TRBV28; clone size: NA; D gene: TRBD1; CDR3 protein: CASSPNRGLNNEQFF; CDR3 DNA: TGTGCCAGCAGTCCGAACAGGGGATTGAACAATGAGCAGTTCTTC
J gene: TRBJ2-1; V gene: TRBV5-1; clone size: NA; D gene: NA; CDR3 protein: CASSGELALPSDEQFF; CDR3 DNA: TGCGCCAGCAGCGGGGAGCTAGCACTACCTTCTGATGAGCAGTTCTTC
J gene: TRBJ2-2; V gene: TRBV29-1; clone size: NA; D gene: NA; CDR3 protein: CSVLSGFAGELFF; CDR3 DNA: TGCAGCGTTTTATCAGGGTTCGCCGGGGAGCTGTTTTTT
J gene: TRBJ2-3; V gene: TRBV19; clone size: NA; D gene: TRBD2; CDR3 protein: CASSISAGLTDTQYF; CDR3 DNA: TGTGCCAGTAGTATTTCAGCGGGGCTCACAGATACGCAGTATTTT
J gene: TRBJ1-1; V gene: TRBV5-1; clone size: NA; D gene: NA; CDR3 protein: CASRKGVDTEAFF; CDR3 DNA: TGCGCCAGCAGAAAGGGGGTTGACACTGAAGCTTTCTTT
J gene: TRBJ2-3; V gene: TRBV18; clone size: many; D gene: TRBD2; CDR3 protein: CASSPYTSGSSDTQYF; CDR3 DNA: TGTGCCAGCTCACCGTATACTAGCGGGTCTTCCGATACGCAGTATTTT
J gene: TRBJ1-1; V gene: TRBV11-1; clone size: NA; D gene: NA; CDR3 protein: CASSLDLMNTEAFF; CDR3 DNA: TGTGCCAGCAGCTTAGACCTCATGAACACTGAAGCTTTCTTT
J gene: TRBJ2-1; V gene: TRBV5-1; clone size: NA; D gene: TRBD1; CDR3 protein: CASSSGQGAVEVQFF; CDR3 DNA: TGCGCCAGCAGCTCCGGACAGGGGGCGGTTGAGGTGCAGTTCTTC
J gene: TRBJ1-3; V gene: TRBV2; clone size: NA; D gene: NA; CDR3 protein: CASKGEDTIYF; CDR3 DNA: TGTGCCAGCAAGGGAGAGGACACCATATATTTT
J gene: TRBJ1-5; V gene: TRBV19; clone size: once; D gene: NA; CDR3 protein: CASNPQPGTRNQPQHF; CDR3 DNA: TGTGCCAGTAACCCCCAGCCCGGGACACGCAATCAGCCCCAGCATTTT
J gene: TRBJ1-4; V gene: TRBV21-1; clone size: NA; D gene: NA; CDR3 protein: CASSGVDRGRYELFF; CDR3 DNA: TGTGCCAGCTCAGGGGTAGACAGGGGTAGGTACGAACTGTTTTTT
J gene: TRBJ2-3; V gene: TRBV28; clone size: once; D gene: NA; CDR3 protein: CASSSTPNLIQTFF; CDR3 DNA: TGTGCCAGCAGTAGTACCCCAAACCTTATACAGACGTTTTTT
J gene: TRBJ2-3; V gene: TRBV5-1; clone size: NA; D gene: NA; CDR3 protein: CASSWTSSTDTQYF; CDR3 DNA: TGCGCCAGCAGCTGGACCTCTAGCACAGATACGCAGTATTTT
J gene: TRBJ1-5; V gene: TRBV28; clone size: NA; D gene: TRBD1; CDR3 protein: CASSLGRATGVGQPQHF; CDR3 DNA: TGTGCCAGCAGTTTGGGCCGTGCGACAGGGGTTGGTCAGCCCCAGCATTTT
J gene: TRBJ2-2; V gene: TRBV11-1; clone size: NA; D gene: NA; CDR3 protein: CASSLVAGARELFF; CDR3 DNA: TGTGCCAGCAGCTTAGTGGCTGGGGCCAGGGAGCTGTTTTTT